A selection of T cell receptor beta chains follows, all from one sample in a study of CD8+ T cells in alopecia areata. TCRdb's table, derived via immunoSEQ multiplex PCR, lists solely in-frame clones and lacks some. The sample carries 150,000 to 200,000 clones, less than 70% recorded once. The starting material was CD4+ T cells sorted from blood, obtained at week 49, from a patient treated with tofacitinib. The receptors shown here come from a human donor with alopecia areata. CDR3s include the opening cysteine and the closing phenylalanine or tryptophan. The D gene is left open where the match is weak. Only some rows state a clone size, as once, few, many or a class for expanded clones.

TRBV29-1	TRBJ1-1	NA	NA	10	TGCAGCGCTAGTAACACTGAAGCTTTCTTT	CSASNTEAFF
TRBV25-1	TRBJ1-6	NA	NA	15	TGTGCCAGCAGTGAATCGTTCGGGGGATCTTCACCCCTCCACTTT	CASSESFGGSSPLHF
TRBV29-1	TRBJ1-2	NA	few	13	TGCAGCGTTCAGACGGACAGCCGATCGGGCTACACCTTC	CSVQTDSRSGYTF
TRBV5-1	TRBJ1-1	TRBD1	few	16	TGCGCCAGCAGCTCGTCGACAGGGCACCCGAACACTGAAGCTTTCTTT	CASSSSTGHPNTEAFF
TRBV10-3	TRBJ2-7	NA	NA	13	TGTGCCAGCAGCTACAGGGACTCCTTCGAGCAGTACTTC	CASSYRDSFEQYF
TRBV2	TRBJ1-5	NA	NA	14	TGTGCCAGCAGTGGAGACGGATCCAATCAGCCCCAGCATTTT	CASSGDGSNQPQHF
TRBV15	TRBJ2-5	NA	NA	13	TGTGCCACCAGCAGAGATCTACAAGAGACCCAGTACTTC	CATSRDLQETQYF
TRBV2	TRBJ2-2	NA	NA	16	TGTGCCAGCAGTGACCTAACGGACTTCGTCACCGGGGAGCTGTTTTTT	CASSDLTDFVTGELFF
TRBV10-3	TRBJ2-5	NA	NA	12	TGTGCCACCCAGGGTCAGGAAGAGACCCAGTACTTC	CATQGQEETQYF
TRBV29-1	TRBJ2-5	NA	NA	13	TGCAGCGTTGAAAAGGTTGTCGAAGAGACCCAGTACTTC	CSVEKVVEETQYF
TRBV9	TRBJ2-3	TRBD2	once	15	TGTGCCAGCAGCGCAACTAGCGGGGGCACAGATACGCAGTATTTT	CASSATSGGTDTQYF
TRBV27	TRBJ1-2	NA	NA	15	TGTGCCAGCAGTTTATCGGGGGGCAGGGGACGTGGCTACACCTTC	CASSLSGGRGRGYTF
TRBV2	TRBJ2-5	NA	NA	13	TGTGCCAGCAGTGAAAGCCCCTCGGGGACCCAGTACTTC	CASSESPSGTQYF